This record looks at one T cell receptor (beta chain) sequence and its context. V was clipped by 4 bases and J by 3 bases; unmatched bases: 5. This CDR3 contains 14 residues. Germline-derived CDR1 and CDR2 are MGHRA and YSYEKL. These data are taken from a study of control samples from healthy donors and cancer patients. TCRdb's table, derived via immunoSEQ multiplex PCR, lists solely in-frame clones and lacks some. This table holds tens of thousands of clones, approximately 89% found once. The clonotype comes from a woman aged 55-75 years with lung cancer. Sequenced sample: PBMCs. The chain employs TRBV4-1 and TRBJ2-7; 8 bases match TRBD1. CDR3 sequence: CASSRGQGLYEQYF. The CDR3 DNA follows: TGCGCCAGCAGCCGTGGACAGGGACTCTACGAGCAGTACTTC.